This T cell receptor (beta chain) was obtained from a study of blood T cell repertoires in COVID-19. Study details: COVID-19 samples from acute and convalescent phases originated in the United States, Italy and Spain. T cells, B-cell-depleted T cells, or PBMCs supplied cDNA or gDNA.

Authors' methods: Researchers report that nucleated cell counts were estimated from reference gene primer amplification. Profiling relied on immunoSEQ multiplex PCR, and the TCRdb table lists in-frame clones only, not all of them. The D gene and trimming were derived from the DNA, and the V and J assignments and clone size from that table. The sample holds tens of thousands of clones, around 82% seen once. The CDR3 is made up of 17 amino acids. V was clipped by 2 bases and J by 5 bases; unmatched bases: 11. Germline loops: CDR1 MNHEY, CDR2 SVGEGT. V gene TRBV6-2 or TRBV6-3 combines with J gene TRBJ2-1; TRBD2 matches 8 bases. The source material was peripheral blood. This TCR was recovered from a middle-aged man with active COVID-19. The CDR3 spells CASSYRILADVNNEQFF. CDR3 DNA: TGTGCCAGCAGTTACCGGATACTAGCGGACGTCAACAATGAGCAGTTCTTC.